A selection of T cell receptor beta chains follows, all from one sample in a study of blood T cell repertoires in COVID-19. TCRdb's table, derived via immunoSEQ multiplex PCR, lists solely in-frame clones and lacks some. This table has about 120,000 clones, roughly 90% appearing once. The sample consisted of peripheral blood. The source is a man aged 50 to 60 with acute or convalescent COVID-19. The CDR3 runs from the conserved cysteine through the conserved F or W. A D gene is named only where the DNA matches it firmly. The size entry is marked missing in some rows and otherwise reads once, few, many or a size class.

j_call,v_call,clone_size,d_call,cdr3_length,cdr3_nt,cdr3_aa
TRBJ1-5,TRBV12-3/TRBV12-4,many,.,12,TGTGCCAGCAGTTTCGGGGGTCAGCCCCAGCATTTT,CASSFGGQPQHF
TRBJ1-6,TRBV5-4,once,TRBD1,14,TGTGCCAGCAGCTTAACAGGGGACTTTGCACCCCTCCACTTT,CASSLTGDFAPLHF
TRBJ2-7,TRBV7-9,.,TRBD1,16,TGTGCCAGCAGCGTCACGGGACAGGGGAACTCCTACGAGCAGTACTTC,CASSVTGQGNSYEQYF
TRBJ2-1,TRBV6-2/TRBV6-3,few,TRBD1,14,TGTGCCAGCAGTCCAGGGGGCGAAGCGGACCAGCAGTTCTTC,CASSPGGEADQQFF
TRBJ2-1,TRBV11-2,.,TRBD2,15,TGTGCCAGCTGCCAGGGGACTAGCGGTTGCAATGAGCAGTTCTTC,CASCQGTSGCNEQFF
TRBJ2-1,TRBV6-5,.,TRBD2,13,TGTGCCAGCAGTTTTCTAGCGGGAGAGGGGCAGTTCTTC,CASSFLAGEGQFF
TRBJ2-3,TRBV6-5,.,.,13,TGTGCCAGCAGGGGGGCTAACACAGATACGCAGTATTTT,CASRGANTDTQYF
TRBJ2-3,TRBV30,.,TRBD2,16,TGTGCCTGGACCCCTCAGGGGGGACTAGCGACAGATACGCAGTATTTT,CAWTPQGGLATDTQYF
TRBJ2-1,TRBV6-5,.,.,14,TGTGCCAGCAGGGACTATGGGGATTACAATGAGCAGTTCTTC,CASRDYGDYNEQFF
TRBJ1-1,TRBV7-9,.,.,15,TGTGCCAGCAGCTTAGTACAGGGTCGGAACACTGAAGCTTTCTTT,CASSLVQGRNTEAFF
TRBJ2-7,TRBV6-5,once,.,13,TGTGCCAGCAGTTATCGCGGCTCCTACGAGCAGTACTTC,CASSYRGSYEQYF
TRBJ1-6,TRBV14,.,.,15,TGTGCCAGCAGCCTCAAACCGGGGGGCGTTTCACCCCTCCACTTT,CASSLKPGGVSPLHF
TRBJ1-5,TRBV6-5,.,.,13,TGTGCCAGCACCCGGGGGGAAGGACAGCCCCAGCATTTT,CASTRGEGQPQHF
TRBJ2-7,TRBV5-4,.,TRBD2,14,TGTGCCAGCAGCCGGAGCGGGAGCCCCAACGAGCAGTACTTC,CASSRSGSPNEQYF
TRBJ1-1,TRBV15,.,.,13,TGTGCCACCAGCAGAGTTTCAGACACTGAAGCTTTCTTT,CATSRVSDTEAFF
TRBJ1-6,TRBV30,.,TRBD1,14,TGTGCCTGGGCAAGGGGACAGAATAATTCACCCCTCCACTTT,CAWARGQNNSPLHF
TRBJ1-3,TRBV30,.,.,14,TGTGCCTGGCGGACGGGGAGCTCTGGAAACACCATATATTTT,CAWRTGSSGNTIYF
TRBJ2-1,TRBV14,.,.,16,TGTGCCAGCAGCCCCCTCCGGGTTAGCTCCTACAATGAGCAGTTCTTC,CASSPLRVSSYNEQFF
TRBJ1-4,TRBV7-8,.,.,19,TGTGCCAGCAGCTTTAATCTCGGGGGGGCCGCCGCAACTAATGAAAAACTGTTTTTT,CASSFNLGGAAATNEKLFF
TRBJ2-1,TRBV9,.,.,14,TGTGCCAGCAGCGCAGGGCAGGGGTACAATGAGCAGTTCTTC,CASSAGQGYNEQFF
TRBJ2-7,TRBV5-1,.,.,15,TGCGCCAGCAGCTTGGGGACACTCAGGCCGTGGGAGCAGTACTTC,CASSLGTLRPWEQYF
TRBJ2-7,TRBV13,few,TRBD1,14,TGTGCCAGCAGCTTCCGACAGGGGGTATACGAGCAGTACTTC,CASSFRQGVYEQYF
TRBJ2-7,TRBV10-2,.,TRBD1,14,TGCGCCAGCACCCCGGGGACAGGGGGCTTCGAGCAGTACTTC,CASTPGTGGFEQYF
TRBJ2-5,TRBV2,.,TRBD2,16,TGTGCCAGCAGGACCGGACTAGCGGGAGGGCTTAAGACCCAGTACTTC,CASRTGLAGGLKTQYF
TRBJ2-3,TRBV7-6,.,TRBD2,15,TGTGCCAGCAGCCGGGGAGGGGCCCCCGAAGATACGCAGTATTTT,CASSRGGAPEDTQYF
TRBJ2-3,TRBV11-3,.,TRBD2,14,TGTGCCAGCAGCAGGCTAGCGGCGACAGATACGCAGTATTTT,CASSRLAATDTQYF
TRBJ1-2,TRBV2,.,.,15,TGTGCCAGCAGTGAAGCCGGTTGGGGCAACTATGGCTACACCTTC,CASSEAGWGNYGYTF
TRBJ2-1,TRBV19,.,TRBD2,16,TGTGCCAGTAGTTTGGAACTAGCGGGAGGGCCGGATGAGCAGTTCTTC,CASSLELAGGPDEQFF
TRBJ2-1,TRBV24-1,once,TRBD2,18,TGTGCCACCAGTGATTTTTTTAGGGCGGGAGGGCCGTACAATGAGCAGTTCTTC,CATSDFFRAGGPYNEQFF
TRBJ2-5,TRBV6-6,.,TRBD2,16,TGTGCCAGCAGTTCCATGGTGGCGGGAGCTATGGAGACCCAGTACTTC,CASSSMVAGAMETQYF
TRBJ1-6,TRBV2,.,.,13,TGTGCCAGAAGACAGGAGTATAATTCACCCCTCCACTTT,CARRQEYNSPLHF
TRBJ2-1,TRBV5-6,.,TRBD2,19,TGTGCCAGCAGCCCCGGACAGGGCGGAAGCGGGAGGGCCTACAATGAGCAGTTCTTC,CASSPGQGGSGRAYNEQFF
TRBJ2-1,TRBV6-5,.,TRBD1,14,TGTGCCAGCAACAGACAGGGGGCTGGCAATGAGCAGTTCTTC,CASNRQGAGNEQFF
TRBJ2-7,TRBV12-2,.,.,15,TGTGCAAGTCGCCCGCGACAGGGGGCCGCCTACGAGCAGTACTTC,CASRPRQGAAYEQYF
TRBJ1-1,TRBV2,.,.,13,TGTGCCAGCAGTGAACAGGGCACCACTGAAGCTTTCTTT,CASSEQGTTEAFF
TRBJ2-2,TRBV9,.,TRBD1,17,TGTGCCAGCAGCGGGCGCAAGGACAGGGCTTACACCGGGGAGCTGTTTTTT,CASSGRKDRAYTGELFF
TRBJ2-1,TRBV11-3,.,TRBD2,16,TGTGCCAGCAGCTTAACGGGGGGCCTAGCGGGAGTTTGGGTGTTCTTC,CASSLTGGLAGVWVFF
TRBJ1-1,TRBV6-5,.,TRBD1,16,TGTGCCAGCAGTTACGGACAGGGGGCGCGGGGTACTGAAGCTTTCTTT,CASSYGQGARGTEAFF
TRBJ2-5,TRBV14,.,TRBD2,17,TGTGCCAGCAGCCAAGTACTAGCGGGAGGGCCGGGAGAGACCCAGTACTTC,CASSQVLAGGPGETQYF
TRBJ1-1,TRBV30,.,TRBD1,13,TGTGCCTGCCTGACAGGGGAAAGAACTGAAGCTTTCTTT,CACLTGERTEAFF
TRBJ2-7,TRBV6-1,.,TRBD1,17,TGTGCCAGCAGTGAATACCCCACAGGGGTGGGCTCCTACGAGCAGTACTTC,CASSEYPTGVGSYEQYF
TRBJ2-1,TRBV10-3,.,TRBD2,17,TGTGCCATCAGTGAGTCGCTAGCGGGAGACTCCTACAATGAGCAGTTCTTC,CAISESLAGDSYNEQFF
TRBJ2-6,TRBV6-5,.,.,15,TGTGCCAGCAGCGGGGTAAACTCTGGGGCCAACGTCCTGACTTTC,CASSGVNSGANVLTF
TRBJ1-2,TRBV12-3/TRBV12-4,few,TRBD1,13,TGTGCCAGCAGGGGACAGGGGGCCTATGGCTACACCTTC,CASRGQGAYGYTF
TRBJ2-1,TRBV7-2,.,TRBD2,15,TGTGCCAGCAGGACAAGACTAGCGGGAGTCAATGAGCAGTTCTTC,CASRTRLAGVNEQFF
TRBJ2-3,TRBV24-1,once,.,15,TGTGCCACCAGTGATTTGGTCCCAGGGGCAGATACGCAGTATTTT,CATSDLVPGADTQYF
TRBJ1-2,TRBV19,once,TRBD1,15,TGTGCCAGTAATTCCCAGACAGGGAGAGAGGAGGGCTACACCTTC,CASNSQTGREEGYTF
TRBJ1-1,TRBV6-5,.,.,13,TGTGCCAGCAGCTCGACTCGACGGGGTGAAGCTTTCTTT,CASSSTRRGEAFF
TRBJ1-1,TRBV4-1,.,TRBD1,15,TGCGCCAGCAGCCAGGCGGGACAGATGAACACTGAAGCTTTCTTT,CASSQAGQMNTEAFF